This TCR gamma chain is drawn from a study of gamma-delta chains in newborns, infants, children. Study-wide background: Microbial exposure reportedly drives polyclonal innate γδ T cell expansion after birth.

Germline CDR1 and CDR2: GITISATS and ISYDGTV (reference sequence). The CDR3 totals 14 residues. This clone has just one count. This may arise from a read error, as a much more abundant clone is one base away. Distinct nucleotide sequences in the sample also encode this CDR3. TCRdb ran CATT on the reads. In the table there are 900 to 1,000 gamma-chain clones, roughly 40% of which are singletons. The sequenced sample consisted of blood. V gene TRGV9 combines with J gene TRGJP. In the absence of a J gene in TCRdb, the DNA was matched to germline to assign it here. The receptor was derived from a child who was a newborn, infant or young child, either healthy, febrile or measles-vaccinated (not recorded which). CDR3 in amino acids: CALWEVLGKKIKVF. CDR3 coding DNA: TGCGCCTTGTGGGAGGTGTTGGGCAAAAAAATCAAGGTATTT.